These T cell receptor beta chains were read from a single sample in a study of cytomegalovirus exposure and HLA in healthy donors. Sequencing was performed with immunoSEQ multiplex PCR; in TCRdb, only in-frame clones are kept and a portion is missing. This table has under 200,000 clones, approximately 96% appearing once. What was sequenced was PBMCs. The receptors come from a woman under 30 in good health and CMV-seronegative. The CDR3 runs from the conserved cysteine through the conserved F or W. The order of the fields is V gene, D gene, clone size, J gene, CDR3 DNA, CDR3 protein. D genes are given only for firm matches. Some rows have no size entry. The others give once, few or many, or a class for an expanded clone.

>TRBV7-6|-|-|TRBJ1-2
TGTGCCAGCAGCTTAACAGCTAACTATGGCTACACCTTC
CASSLTANYGYTF
>TRBV9|TRBD1|-|TRBJ1-2
TGTGCCAGCAGCTCGGGAGCTGGACAGGGGGCGGATGGCTACACCTTC
CASSSGAGQGADGYTF
>TRBV6-1|-|-|TRBJ2-7
TGTGCCAGCAGGGCCAGACAGGCCGACTACGAGCAGTACTTC
CASRARQADYEQYF
>TRBV9|TRBD2|-|TRBJ2-5
TGTGCCAGCAGCGTAACCTGGACTAGCGGGGGGTTGGGGGAAGGGACCCAGTACTTC
CASSVTWTSGGLGEGTQYF
>TRBV11-3|-|once|TRBJ2-5
TGTGCCAGCAGCACCGGGACAATGGGGACCCAGTACTTC
CASSTGTMGTQYF
>TRBV9|-|-|TRBJ1-3
TGTGCCAGCAGCGTAGCTCGCGGATCCAGCTCTGGAAACACCATATATTTT
CASSVARGSSSGNTIYF
>TRBV7-2|-|-|TRBJ2-5
TGTGCCAGCAGCTTAACTGAGACCCAGTACTTC
CASSLTETQYF
>TRBV7-9|TRBD2|-|TRBJ2-7
TGTGCCAGCAGAGTTCGTCTAGCGGGGGGGGTCTACGAGCAGTACTTC
CASRVRLAGGVYEQYF
>TRBV18|-|-|TRBJ2-7
TGTGCCAGCTCATCAACTAGCTCCCTTACCTACGAGCAGTACTTC
CASSSTSSLTYEQYF
>TRBV7-2|TRBD1|-|TRBJ1-6
TGTGCCAGCAGCTTAGACCCCCGACAGGGCCACTATAATTCACCCCTCCACTTT
CASSLDPRQGHYNSPLHF
>TRBV4-1|TRBD1|-|TRBJ2-5
TGCGCCAGCAGCCAAGGACAGGGGGCGGAGTGGGCCCAGTACTTC
CASSQGQGAEWAQYF
>TRBV10-1|TRBD1|-|TRBJ1-1
TGCGCCAGCGATTACGAACAGGGGTTTAAGGCCGAAGCTTTCTTT
CASDYEQGFKAEAFF
>TRBV6-1|-|-|TRBJ2-6
TGTGCCAGCAGTGGCATGGGACTCTCGGGGGCCAACGTCCTGACTTTC
CASSGMGLSGANVLTF
>TRBV5-1|TRBD1|-|TRBJ2-5
TGCGCCAGCAGCTGGGGGACAGCTCAAGAGACCCAGTACTTC
CASSWGTAQETQYF
>TRBV5-1|TRBD1|-|TRBJ2-1
TGCGCCAGCAGCTTCGCCCGGGACAGCTCCTACAATGAGCAGTTCTTC
CASSFARDSSYNEQFF
>TRBV6-5|-|-|TRBJ2-3
TGTGCCAGCAGTTATAAGCGGGTGCAGTATTTT
CASSYKRVQYF
>TRBV11-2|TRBD2|-|TRBJ2-2
TGTGCCAGCAGCCTCTTTCGGGAGGGGCTTCGTAACGGGGAGCTGTTTTTT
CASSLFREGLRNGELFF
>TRBV9|-|-|TRBJ1-2
TGTGCCAGCAGCGTAGATAGAGCTCTCTATGGCTACACCTTC
CASSVDRALYGYTF
>TRBV5-1|TRBD1|-|TRBJ1-2
TGCGCCAGCAACCTTGTGACAGGGGTAAACTATGGCTACACCTTC
CASNLVTGVNYGYTF
>TRBV28|-|-|TRBJ2-7
TGTGCCAGCAGTTTCGCCGGGGTCGGGGGCGAGCAGTACTTC
CASSFAGVGGEQYF
>TRBV27|TRBD2|-|TRBJ2-7
TGTGCCAGCAGTTTATCGGGGGGGAGCTCCTACGAGCAGTACTTC
CASSLSGGSSYEQYF
>TRBV11-2|-|-|TRBJ1-4
TGTGCCAGCAGCTTAGTTTTAACAGGGTGGGGGGAAAAACTGTTTTTT
CASSLVLTGWGEKLFF
>TRBV13|-|-|TRBJ2-1
TGTGCCAGCAGCTTATGGGCAGGCGGGGAGCAGTTCTTC
CASSLWAGGEQFF
>TRBV5-4|TRBD1|-|TRBJ2-7
TGTGCCAGCAGCTTGGTGGCAGGGGGTAACGAGCAGTACTTC
CASSLVAGGNEQYF
>TRBV4-1|TRBD1|-|TRBJ1-1
TGCGCCAGCAGCCTAGGACAGGGGGCCTCGGGCACTGAAGCTTTCTTT
CASSLGQGASGTEAFF
>TRBV7-2|-|once|TRBJ1-6
TGTGCCAGCAGCCCGTTAGGGGGTGGGAATTCACCCCTCCACTTT
CASSPLGGGNSPLHF
>TRBV7-3|-|-|TRBJ1-1
TGTGCCAGCAGCAATACCGCAGGTGAAGCTTTCTTT
CASSNTAGEAFF
>TRBV2|-|-|TRBJ2-3
TGTGCCAGCAGGGGGAGAGCGGGCGAAGATACGCAGTATTTT
CASRGRAGEDTQYF
>TRBV6-4|-|-|TRBJ1-2
TGTGCCAGCAGTGACCATTACCGGGACAATACGTCCCCTAACTATGGCTACACCTTC
CASSDHYRDNTSPNYGYTF
>TRBV5-5|TRBD1|-|TRBJ1-1
TGTGCCAGTGCGACAGGGGGGCTGAACACTGAAGCTTTCTTT
CASATGGLNTEAFF
>TRBV5-1|-|-|TRBJ2-7
TGCGCCAGCAGCTTGTACAGCAGCTCCTACGAGCAGTACTTC
CASSLYSSSYEQYF
>TRBV21-1|-|-|TRBJ1-1
TGTGCCAGCAGCAAAGGACAGGCTGAAGCTTTCTTT
CASSKGQAEAFF
>TRBV27|-|-|TRBJ1-1
TGTGCCAGCAGTTTCTTTGGGGCCCGAACCCTGAACACTGAAGCTTTCTTT
CASSFFGARTLNTEAFF
>TRBV10-3|-|-|TRBJ1-5
TGTGCCATCAGTGAGGGCAACCTTAGCAATCAGCCCCAGCATTTT
CAISEGNLSNQPQHF
>TRBV6-6|TRBD1|-|TRBJ1-1
TGTGCCAGCACCGGTTGGACGCAGGGGGGCACTGAAGCTTTCTTT
CASTGWTQGGTEAFF
>TRBV5-5|-|-|TRBJ1-1
TGTGCCAGCAGCTTGGCCGCAGGGACTGAAGCTTTCTTT
CASSLAAGTEAFF
>TRBV5-1|-|-|TRBJ1-6
TGCGCCAGCAGCTTGGGTGAGGGCGGGTCTTCACCCCTCCACTTT
CASSLGEGGSSPLHF
>TRBV7-2|-|-|TRBJ1-1
TGTGCCAGCAGCTTTTCTGGGACTAACACTGAAGCTTTCTTT
CASSFSGTNTEAFF
>TRBV2|TRBD1|once|TRBJ1-5
TGTGCCAGCATGGGACAGGGTAGCAATCAGCCCCAGCATTTT
CASMGQGSNQPQHF
>TRBV6-5|TRBD2|-|TRBJ2-3
TGTGCCACCTCCCGCGGGGGGCGGGGCACAGATACGCAGTATTTT
CATSRGGRGTDTQYF
>TRBV5-4|-|-|TRBJ2-5
TGTGCCAGCAGCTTTGGGGCAGTGGAAGAGACCCAGTACTTC
CASSFGAVEETQYF
>TRBV6-1|TRBD1|few|TRBJ2-5
TGTGCCAGCAGTGACCGGGACAGTCCCAAAGAGACCCAGTACTTC
CASSDRDSPKETQYF
>TRBV2|-|-|TRBJ1-3
TGTGCCAGCAGTGAGAGGGGAAACACCATATATTTT
CASSERGNTIYF
>TRBV19|-|-|TRBJ1-2
TGTGCCAGTAGTATGGACCGCCTAGCCGATTTC
CASSMDRLADF
>TRBV7-2|-|-|TRBJ2-7
TGTGCCAGCAGCCTCGACTCAAATACCTACGAGCAGTACTTC
CASSLDSNTYEQYF
>TRBV15|TRBD1|-|TRBJ1-4
TGTGCCACCAGCACGAGGACAGGGACAACTAATGAAAAACTGTTTTTT
CATSTRTGTTNEKLFF
>TRBV6-5|-|-|TRBJ1-3
TGTGCCAGCAGTACCGGAGGGCCTGGAAACACCATATATTTT
CASSTGGPGNTIYF
>TRBV6-5|-|once|TRBJ1-6
TGTGCCAGCAGTCTAACAGGGCATGACATGTGGACCCTCCACTTT
CASSLTGHDMWTLHF
>TRBV6-1|TRBD1|-|TRBJ1-2
TGTGCCAGCAGTGGAGGACAGGGGAATCTAAACTATGGCTACACCTTC
CASSGGQGNLNYGYTF
>TRBV11-2|TRBD2|-|TRBJ2-3
TGTGCCAGCAGCTTAGCAGGACTAGCCGGGGCCACAGATACGCAGTATTTT
CASSLAGLAGATDTQYF
>TRBV25-1|-|-|TRBJ2-5
TGTGCCAGCAGTCACACGGAGACCCAGTACTTC
CASSHTETQYF
>TRBV21-1|-|-|TRBJ2-2
TGTGCCAGCAGCACGCGTTTAGAGACAGGGGGCTACGACACCGGGGAGCTGTTTTTT
CASSTRLETGGYDTGELFF
>TRBV7-6|TRBD2|-|TRBJ2-5
TGTGCCAGCAGCTCCGGAGCGGGGGGGCGGACGAAGACCCAGTACTTC
CASSSGAGGRTKTQYF
>TRBV19|-|-|TRBJ2-1
TGTGCCAGTAGCGTTCGACAAGATGGGGCCAATGAGCAGTTCTTC
CASSVRQDGANEQFF
>TRBV13|-|-|TRBJ2-5
TGTGCCAGCAGCTTAGGCGGGAAGGCCCAGTACTTC
CASSLGGKAQYF
>TRBV15|-|-|TRBJ2-3
TGTGCCACCAGCAGAGATGGGGCGGATACGCAGTATTTT
CATSRDGADTQYF
>TRBV6-5|-|-|TRBJ2-7
TGTGCCAGCAGGAAACCAGGGTCCCGGGAGCAGTACTTC
CASRKPGSREQYF
>TRBV6-1|TRBD1|-|TRBJ1-4
TGTGCCAGCAAAGGACAGGGGGCAACTAATGAAAAACTGTTTTTT
CASKGQGATNEKLFF
>TRBV5-6|TRBD2|-|TRBJ2-2
TGTGCCAGCAGTTTAGAGCTTGGGGGGGTCACCGGGGAGCTGTTTTTT
CASSLELGGVTGELFF
>TRBV4-2|-|-|TRBJ1-3
TGTGCCAGCAGCCAAACCCTCCCCAGCTATCGCGGGAACACCATATATTTT
CASSQTLPSYRGNTIYF